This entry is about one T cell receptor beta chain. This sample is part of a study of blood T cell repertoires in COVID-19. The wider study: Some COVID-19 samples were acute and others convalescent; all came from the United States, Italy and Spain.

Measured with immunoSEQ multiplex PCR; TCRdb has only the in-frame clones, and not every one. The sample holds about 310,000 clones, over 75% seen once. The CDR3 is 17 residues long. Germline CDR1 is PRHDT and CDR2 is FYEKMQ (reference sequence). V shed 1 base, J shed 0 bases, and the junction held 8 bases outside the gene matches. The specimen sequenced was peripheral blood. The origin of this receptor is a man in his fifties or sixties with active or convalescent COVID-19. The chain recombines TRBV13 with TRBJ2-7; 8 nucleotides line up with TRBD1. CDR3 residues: CASSLALLGQDSYEQYF. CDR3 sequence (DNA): TGTGCCAGCAGCTTAGCCCTTTTGGGACAGGACTCCTACGAGCAGTACTTC.